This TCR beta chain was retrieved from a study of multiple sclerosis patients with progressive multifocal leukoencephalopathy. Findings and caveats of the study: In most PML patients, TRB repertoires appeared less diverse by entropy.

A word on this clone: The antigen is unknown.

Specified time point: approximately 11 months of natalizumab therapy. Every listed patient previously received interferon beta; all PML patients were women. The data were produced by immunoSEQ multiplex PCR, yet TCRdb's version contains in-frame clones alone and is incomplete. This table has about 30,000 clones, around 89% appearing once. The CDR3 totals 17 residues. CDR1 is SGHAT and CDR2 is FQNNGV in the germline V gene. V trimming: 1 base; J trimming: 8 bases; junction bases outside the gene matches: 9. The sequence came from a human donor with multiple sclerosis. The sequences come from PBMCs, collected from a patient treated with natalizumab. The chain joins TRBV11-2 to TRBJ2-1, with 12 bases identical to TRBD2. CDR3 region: CASSLVRRLAGGDEQFF. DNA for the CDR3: TGTGCCAGCAGCTTAGTTCGGCGGCTAGCGGGAGGGGATGAGCAGTTCTTC. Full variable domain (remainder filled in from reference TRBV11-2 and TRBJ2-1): EAGVAQSPRYKIIEKRQSVAFWCNPISGHATLYWYQQILGQGPKLLIQFQNNGVVDDSQLPKDRFSAERLKGVDSTLKIQPAKLEDSAVYLCASSLVRRLAGGDEQFFGPGTRLTVL.